Listed here are 23 T cell receptor beta chains from one sample, sequenced in a study of blood T cells in healthy people across ages. A second PCR, run for roughly 6 to 11 cycles, used a sample-barcoded 5' primer plus a J-beta primer mix. TCRdb reprocessed the 5' RACE reads via MiXCR and lists one record per CDR3 protein. The sample comprises about 830,000 distinct CDR3 sequences, around two thirds of which are singletons, and around 30% rests with the top ten. The material sequenced was blood. The receptors shown here come from a young man in good health.

The genes are TRBV27 and TRBJ2-1; TRBD1 might be the D (6 bases). Per the germline V gene, CDR1 is MNHEY and CDR2 is SMNVEV (reference sequence). V gave up 4 bases and J gave up 9 bases, with 19 bases separating them. This CDR3 is 15 amino acids long. CDR3 sequence (DNA): TGTGCCAGCAGTTCCCCCCGACAGGTCGGACTTGAGCAGTTCTTC. It specifies CASSSPRQVGLEQFF.

The chain uses TRBV21-1 and TRBJ2-3; the table names TRBD2, a call not compared with the DNA. TRBV21-1 is flagged as a pseudogene. The CDR3 length is 18 residues. CDR3: CASSQTGTSKRWTDTQYF. CDR3 nucleotide sequence: TGTGCCAGCAGCCAGACCGGGACTAGCAAAAGATGGACAGATACGCAGTATTTT.

With respect to this clonotype: The junction departs from germline at one end; a sequencing error may be responsible. The chain is built from TRBV7-9 and TRBJ2-3, with TRBD2 as a possible D gene (5 bases). This CDR3 has 13 residues. Per the germline V gene, CDR1 is SEHNR and CDR2 is FQNEAQ (reference sequence). CDR3 residues: CASSVAPGDTQYF. The CDR3 DNA is TGTGCCAGCAGCGTAGCGCCCGGGGATACGCAGTATTTT. The full variable domain, its missing parts supplied by reference TRBV7-9 and TRBJ2-3, is DTGVSQNPRHKITKRGQNVTFRCDPISEHNRLYWYRQTLGQGPEFLTYFQNEAQLEKSRLLSDRFSAERPKGSFSTLEIQRTEQGDSAMYLCASSVAPGDTQYFGPGTRLTVL.

In its sample, this clonotype was seen a few times. The gene calls are TRBV2 and TRBJ2-3; 7 nucleotides match TRBD2. Germline V gene data show CDR1 as SNHLY and CDR2 as FYNNEI. The CDR3 runs to 14 residues. The junction had 5 bases not matched to a gene; V was cut back by 8 bases and J by 0 bases. The CDR3, as DNA: TGTGCCAGCGAAGGCGGGGGTAGCACAGATACGCAGTATTTT. This translates into CASEGGGSTDTQYF.

This chain joins TRBV13 and TRBJ2-1, with D uncertain. Germline V gene lookup returns CDR1 PRHDT and CDR2 FYEKMQ (reference sequence). The CDR3 covers 14 residues. V was pared by 5 bases and J by 13 bases, with 21 bases between. The CDR3 spells CASSPTVSAETQFF. The CDR3 coding sequence is TGTGCCAGCAGCCCGACGGTCAGTGCAGAGACCCAGTTCTTC.

CDR3 amino acids: CAWSVGGLAKNIQYF. CDR3 DNA sequence: TGTGCCTGGAGTGTAGGGGGTCTAGCCAAAAACATTCAGTACTTC. J is TRBJ2-4 and V is TRBV30; D may be TRBD1 (6 bases). The germline gives CDR1 GTSNPN, CDR2 SVGIG (reference sequence). CDR3 length: 15 amino acids. The ends were cut back, 0 bases at V and 0 bases at J, with 9 bases in the middle. Variable domain in full (rest from reference TRBV30 and TRBJ2-4): SQTIHQWPATLVQPVGSPLSLECTVEGTSNPNLYWYRQAAGRGLQLLFYSVGIGQISSEVPQNLSASRPQDRQFILSSKKLLLSDSGFYLCAWSVGGLAKNIQYFGAGTRLSVL.

With regard to this clonotype: One end of the junction does not line up with germline, which may come from a read error. J is TRBJ2-5 and V is TRBV7-7; perhaps TRBD2 as D (6 bases). There are 14 residues in the CDR3. Germline V gene sequence: CDR1 SSHAT, CDR2 FNYEAQ (reference sequence). CDR3 coding DNA: TGTGCTAGCAGCTTAGCGGAGGGTCCGGAGACCCAGTACTTC. It is translated as CASSLAEGPETQYF.

This chain connects TRBV10-3 to TRBJ2-4; D gene ambiguous. The end of the DNA is better explained by TRBJ2-5, so the J call may be wrong. Germline CDR1 reads ENHRY; CDR2 reads SYGVKD. This CDR3 comprises 14 residues. The chain's CDR3 is CAISDWRSEGTQYF. CDR3 DNA sequence: TGTGCCATCAGTGATTGGCGGAGCGAAGGGACCCAGTACTTC.

The CDR3 loop is CASSRASRAYGYTF. The CDR3 coding sequence is TGTGCCAGCAGCAGGGCTTCGAGGGCCTATGGCTACACCTTC. V is TRBV28 and J is TRBJ1-2, with D maybe TRBD1 (5 bases). V lost 6 bases, J lost 4 bases, and 15 bases lay in between. CDR1 and CDR2 from the germline V gene are MDHEN and SYDVKM. The CDR3 extends over 14 amino acids.

In its sample, this clonotype was seen a few times. The V and J genes are TRBV7-2 and TRBJ2-6; no reliable D call. CDR3 length equals 16 residues. CDR1 is SGHTA and CDR2 is FQGNSA in the germline V gene. The V gene lost 4 bases and the J gene lost 1 base, with 11 bases spanning the gap. DNA for the CDR3: TGTGCCAGCAGCTCCAGTGGAGCTTCTGGGGCCAACGTCCTGACTTTC. Its protein product is CASSSSGASGANVLTF.

This clonotype has a handful of counts. The chain is built from TRBV28 and TRBJ2-7; D is ambiguous. Per germline, CDR1 MDHEN and CDR2 SYDVKM. V lost 5 bases and J lost 3, with 8 bases in between. The CDR3 covers 12 residues. CDR3 DNA sequence: TGTGCCAGCAGTCTGACACGCTACGAGCAGTACTTC. Translation gives CASSLTRYEQYF.

The chain carries TRBV3-1 and TRBJ2-7; no reliable D call. CDR1 is LGHDT and CDR2 is YNNKEL in the germline V gene (reference sequence). V lost 3 bases and J 4 bases, leaving 7 bases between the germline ends. This CDR3 contains 12 residues. CDR3 in amino acids: CASSHKRYEQYF. The CDR3 DNA reads TGTGCCAGCAGCCACAAGAGATACGAGCAGTACTTC.

The chain links TRBV5-8 to TRBJ1-2; 8 bases are shared with TRBD1. The CDR3 is made up of 14 amino acids. CDR1 and CDR2 from the germline V gene are SGHTS and YDEGEE. With V trimmed by 4 bases and J by 4 bases, 6 bases remained unmatched. CDR3 nucleotides: TGTGCCAGCAGCCCCCGGGACAGGATCTATGGCTACACCTTC. Translation gives CASSPRDRIYGYTF.

In nucleotides, the CDR3 is TGCAGCGTTGAATCCCGGGTACGCTACGAGCAGTACTTC. Its protein is CSVESRVRYEQYF. This chain connects TRBV29-1 to TRBJ2-5; D unclear. The J call is uncertain, as TRBJ2-7 better fits the DNA end. The CDR3 extends over 13 amino acids. Germline assignment: CDR1 SQVTM and CDR2 ANQGSEA.

The rearrangement joins TRBV28 to TRBJ2-7; no reliable D call. The V and J ends lost 1 base and 2 bases respectively, with 9 bases between them. The germline CDR1 and CDR2 sequences are MDHEN and SYDVKM. CDR3 length equals 14 residues. CDR3 in amino acids: CASSLSNSPYEQYF. CDR3 DNA: TGTGCCAGCAGTTTATCCAACAGTCCCTACGAGCAGTACTTC. The entire variable domain, with the rest obtained from reference TRBV28 and TRBJ2-7, is as follows: DVKVTQSSRYLVKRTGEKVFLECVQDMDHENMFWYRQDPGLGLRLIYFSYDVKMKEKGDIPEGYSVSREKKERFSLILESASTNQTSMYLCASSLSNSPYEQYFGPGTRLTVT.

The chain couples TRBV28 to TRBJ2-7, with D perhaps matching TRBD1 or TRBD2 (7 bases each). V lost 10 bases to trimming and J lost 6 bases, with 19 bases between them. Germline loops: CDR1 MDHEN, CDR2 SYDVKM. CDR3 length: 13 residues. CDR3 sequence reads: CATGTAGPPEQYF. The CDR3 DNA reads TGTGCCACAGGGACAGCGGGACCCCCCGAGCAGTACTTC.

This chain joins TRBV20-1 and TRBJ1-5; no clear D. V gave up 1 base and J gave up 5 bases, with 12 bases separating them. CDR1 DFQATT and CDR2 SNEGSKA come from the germline V gene (reference sequence). This CDR3 contains 14 residues. The CDR3 DNA follows: TGCAGTGCTAGAGTACAAAGGGAACATCAGCCCCAGCATTTT. Translation gives CSARVQREHQPQHF.

The DNA of the CDR3 is TGTGCCAGCAGCTTAGACGCTCCGGCCTACAATGAGCAGTTCTTC. This sequence encodes CASSLDAPAYNEQFF. This chain uses TRBV7-9 with TRBJ2-1; no reliable D call. Between the trimmed V and J ends, which lost 1 base and 2 bases, there was a span of 9 bases. CDR1 SEHNR and CDR2 FQNEAQ come from the germline V gene (reference sequence). The CDR3 has 15 amino acids.

The genes are TRBV5-1 and TRBJ2-1; 8 bases align to TRBD1. The CDR3 length is 15 residues. V lost 1 base, J lost 5 bases, and 5 bases stayed unmatched. In germline, CDR1 is SGHRS, CDR2 YFSETQ. The CDR3, as DNA: TGCGCCAGCAGCTTGATCGACAGGGGAGACAATGAGCAGTTCTTC. This gives the protein CASSLIDRGDNEQFF.

This clonotype has a handful of counts. The CDR3 DNA reads as TGTGCCACCAGCAGGGACAGGGGTACTGGAAACACCATATATTTT. It codes for CATSRDRGTGNTIYF. V and J are TRBV15 and TRBJ1-3, with 9 positions matching TRBD1. The J segment lost 2 bases and the V segment lost 3 bases, leaving 2 bases of the junction unmatched. CDR1 is LNHNV, CDR2 YYDKDF, per germline (reference sequence). The CDR3 totals 15 residues.

The chain employs TRBV21-1 and TRBJ1-5; TRBD1 reflects the table's D call only, with no check against the DNA. TRBV21-1 is tagged as a pseudogene. This CDR3 spans 17 amino acids. CDR3 sequence (DNA): TGTGCCAGCAGCAAAAGACAGGGGGCCTCGTGCAATCAGCCCCAGCATTTT. It is translated as CASSKRQGASCNQPQHF.

A few counts support this clonotype. The V gene is TRBV7-8, the J gene TRBJ2-4; 8 bases map to TRBD1. The J call may be faulty, since TRBJ2-7 better matches the DNA end. Germline CDR1 reads SGHVS; CDR2 reads FQNEAQ. This CDR3 spans 15 amino acids. CDR3: CASSLPGTGLYEQYF. CDR3 DNA: TGTGCCAGCAGCTTACCCGGGACAGGCCTCTACGAGCAGTACTTC.

This clonotype occurred a few times. V and J are TRBV4-3 and TRBJ2-1; D possibly matches TRBD1 or TRBD2 (5 bases each). CDR3 size: 13 residues. Trimming pared 0 bases from V and 14 bases from J, leaving 14 bases between. Germline-derived CDR1 and CDR2 are LGHNA and YSLEER. The DNA of the CDR3 is TGCGCCAGCAGCCAAGAGCGGCAGGGAGTAGAGTTCTTC. This gives the protein CASSQERQGVEFF.